Sequencing of this T cell receptor beta chain was carried out in a study of blood T cell repertoires in COVID-19. Generated by immunoSEQ multiplex PCR, the TCRdb table keeps only in-frame clones and is missing some. The profile shows fewer than 350,000 clones, about 89% of them singletons. The CDR3 extends over 13 amino acids. V was pared by 5 bases and J by 4 bases, with 3 bases of the junction left unmatched. This sequence originates from a woman in her forties or fifties who had recovered from COVID-19. Sequencing was done on a sample of peripheral blood. The gene calls are TRBV12-3 or TRBV12-4 and TRBJ1-1, with 8 bases that match TRBD1. CDR3 in amino acids: CASSRTGFTEAFF. The CDR3 bases are TGTGCCAGCAGTCGGACAGGGTTCACTGAAGCTTTCTTT.